Listed below are T cell receptor beta chains from one sample, sequenced in a study of response to subunit inactivated influenza vaccine. TCRdb re-called the RT-PCR reads with MiXCR, one entry per CDR3 protein. In the table there are hundreds of thousands of distinct CDR3 sequences, approximately 15% of which are singletons. The source material was PBMCs from blood, sampled around 15 days before vaccination. Source of these receptors: a man over 45 who received an inactivated influenza vaccine. CDR3s include the opening cysteine and the closing phenylalanine or tryptophan. Fields, in order: clone size, V gene, D gene, J gene, CDR3 protein, CDR3 DNA. D genes are given only for firm matches. The listing skips clone size in some rows; elsewhere it reads once, few, many or a size class.

size: .; V: TRBV7-9; D: TRBD2; J: TRBJ2-1; CDR3: CAGTTEVSGRDYNEQFF; DNA: TGTGCCGGGACTACCGAGGTCAGCGGGAGAGATTACAATGAGCAGTTCTTC
size: few; V: TRBV20-1; D: .; J: TRBJ2-1; CDR3: CSARDPDYYNEQFF; DNA: TGCAGTGCTAGAGATCCTGACTACTACAATGAGCAGTTCTTC
size: many; V: TRBV5-1; D: .; J: TRBJ1-1; CDR3: CASSLSSRSTEAFF; DNA: TGCGCCAGCAGCTTGAGTTCTCGGTCCACTGAAGCTTTCTTT
size: .; V: TRBV12-3/TRBV12-4; D: .; J: TRBJ2-2; CDR3: CASSPQMGTGELFF; DNA: TGTGCCAGCAGCCCCCAAATGGGTACCGGGGAGCTGTTTTTT
size: many; V: TRBV20-1; D: .; J: TRBJ1-6; CDR3: CSARGAGYSPLHF; DNA: TGCAGTGCTAGAGGTGCAGGGTATTCACCCCTCCACTTT
size: .; V: TRBV7-2; D: TRBD1; J: TRBJ2-7; CDR3: CASSLGAGTGGYEQYF; DNA: TGTGCCAGCAGCTTGGGGGCCGGGACAGGGGGCTACGAGCAGTACTTC
size: many; V: TRBV7-9; D: .; J: TRBJ1-3; CDR3: CASSIRRSGNTIYF; DNA: TGTGCCAGCAGCATCAGACGCTCTGGAAACACCATATATTTT
size: many; V: TRBV3-1; D: .; J: TRBJ2-7; CDR3: CASSAGVPYEQYF; DNA: TGTGCCAGCAGTGCCGGGGTTCCCTACGAGCAGTACTTC
size: .; V: TRBV2; D: .; J: TRBJ2-4; CDR3: CASSVSGTIAKNIQYF; DNA: TGTGCCAGCAGTGTGAGCGGGACAATAGCCAAAAACATTCAGTACTTC
size: .; V: TRBV10-3; D: TRBD2; J: TRBJ2-7; CDR3: CAISGAGLANSEQYF; DNA: TGTGCCATCAGTGGGGCTGGACTAGCTAACTCCGAGCAGTACTTC
size: few; V: TRBV5-1; D: .; J: TRBJ1-1; CDR3: CASSPESGILNTEAFF; DNA: TGCGCCAGCAGCCCTGAATCAGGGATCCTGAACACTGAAGCTTTCTTT
size: few; V: TRBV4-2; D: TRBD2; J: TRBJ2-1; CDR3: CASSPLAGGEQFF; DNA: TGTGCCAGCAGCCCGCTAGCGGGAGGTGAGCAGTTCTTC
size: few; V: TRBV12-3/TRBV12-4; D: .; J: TRBJ2-7; CDR3: CASSLGPPELSYEQYF; DNA: TGTGCCAGCAGTTTGGGCCCTCCGGAACTCTCCTACGAGCAGTACTTC
size: .; V: TRBV11-3; D: .; J: TRBJ2-2; CDR3: CASSSTRVHGELFF; DNA: TGTGCCAGCAGCTCGACCAGGGTCCACGGGGAGCTGTTTTTT
size: few; V: TRBV11-2; D: .; J: TRBJ2-3; CDR3: CASTGSTDTQYF; DNA: TGTGCCAGCACGGGAAGCACAGATACGCAGTATTTT
size: .; V: TRBV10-3; D: TRBD1; J: TRBJ1-5; CDR3: CAISRQGSNQPQHF; DNA: TGTGCCATCAGTAGACAGGGTAGCAATCAGCCCCAGCATTTT
size: few; V: TRBV7-8; D: .; J: TRBJ2-3; CDR3: CASSLIGGGAGADTQYF; DNA: TGTGCCAGCAGCTTAATTGGGGGGGGCGCGGGTGCAGATACGCAGTATTTT